This T cell receptor (beta chain) was identified in a study of tumor-infiltrating lymphocytes in primary liver carcinoma. Study-wide results and caveats: Blood fell significantly below tumors in its top-250-clone fraction (p = 0.039).

About this clonotype: As yet, its antigen is unknown. The junction and the germline gene differ at one end; a read error may be behind it.

Both RNA and DNA were isolated together from about 21-30 mg of bulk tissue that had not been sorted. Every patient in the cohort had a primary liver carcinoma. That carcinoma was treated by surgical resection. A constant-region primer served to make TCR beta cDNA from roughly 500 ng total RNA. Three rounds of nested multiplex PCR with slightly modified ARM-PCR produced TCR beta libraries. TRBV1-TRBV30 forward primers and a C-beta reverse primer were used in the first two PCR rounds, which each ran for about 11 cycles. Using its own MiXCR run on the multiplex PCR reads, TCRdb lists one record per CDR3 protein. The repertoire includes tens of thousands of distinct CDR3 sequences, approximately 74% of them detected once, and under 45% sits in the top ten. There are 15 residues in the CDR3. Per the germline V gene, CDR1 is GTSNPN and CDR2 is SVGIG (reference sequence).

This clonotype was sampled from a man aged 40-50 years with primary liver carcinoma and hepatitis B virus infection. The source material was liver tumor tissue from sampling region 4. As to subset: tumor region T4, right-lateral pole. The V call is TRBV30, the J call TRBJ1-2; no clear D gene. CDR3 in amino acids: CAWRPGLKPNYGYSF. The CDR3 bases are TGTGCCTGGAGACCGGGCCTCAAGCCTAACTATGGCTACTCCTTC.